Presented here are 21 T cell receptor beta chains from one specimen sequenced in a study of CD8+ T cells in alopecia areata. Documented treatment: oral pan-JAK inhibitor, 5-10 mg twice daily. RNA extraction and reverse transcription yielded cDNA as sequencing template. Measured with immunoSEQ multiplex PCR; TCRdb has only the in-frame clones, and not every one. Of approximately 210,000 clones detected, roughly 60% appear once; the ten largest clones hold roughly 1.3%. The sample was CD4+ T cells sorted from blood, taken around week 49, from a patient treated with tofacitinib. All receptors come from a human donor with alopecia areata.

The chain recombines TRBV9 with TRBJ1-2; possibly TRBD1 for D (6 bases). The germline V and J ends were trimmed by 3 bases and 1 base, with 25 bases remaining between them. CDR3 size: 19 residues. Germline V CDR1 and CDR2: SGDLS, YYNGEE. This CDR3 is CASSATPFGEQGHNYGYTF. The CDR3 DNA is TGTGCCAGCAGCGCTACTCCCTTTGGGGAACAGGGCCATAACTATGGCTACACCTTC.

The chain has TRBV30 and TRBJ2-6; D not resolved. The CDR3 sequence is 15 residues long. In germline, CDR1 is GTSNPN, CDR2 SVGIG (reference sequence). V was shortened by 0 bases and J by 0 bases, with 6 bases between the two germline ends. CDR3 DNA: TGTGCCTGGAGTGTACGGAGCTCTGGGGCCAACGTCCTGACTTTC. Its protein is CAWSVRSSGANVLTF.

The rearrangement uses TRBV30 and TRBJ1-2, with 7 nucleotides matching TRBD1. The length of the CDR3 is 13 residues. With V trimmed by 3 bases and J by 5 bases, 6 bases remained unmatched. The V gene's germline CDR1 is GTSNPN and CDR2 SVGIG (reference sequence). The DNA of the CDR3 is TGTGCCTGGAGAAGTCCAGGGGGATATGGCTACACCTTC. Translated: CAWRSPGGYGYTF.

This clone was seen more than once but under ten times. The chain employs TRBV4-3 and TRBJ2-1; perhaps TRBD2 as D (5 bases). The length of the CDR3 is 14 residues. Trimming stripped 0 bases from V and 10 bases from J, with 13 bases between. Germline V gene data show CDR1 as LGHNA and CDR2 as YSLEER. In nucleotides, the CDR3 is TGCGCCAGCAGCCAAGAAGAAGGACTGGGCGAGCAGTTCTTC. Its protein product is CASSQEEGLGEQFF.

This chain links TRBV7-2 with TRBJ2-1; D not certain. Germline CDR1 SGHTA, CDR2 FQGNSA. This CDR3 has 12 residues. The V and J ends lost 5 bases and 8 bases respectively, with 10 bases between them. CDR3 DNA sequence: TGTGCCAGCAGCCCAGCCGGAGATGAGCAGTTCTTC. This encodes CASSPAGDEQFF.

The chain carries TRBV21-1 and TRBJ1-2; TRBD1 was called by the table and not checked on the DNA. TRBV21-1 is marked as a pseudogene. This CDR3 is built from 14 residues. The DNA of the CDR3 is TGTGCCAGCAGGGTAACAGGCAAATCCTATGGCTACACCTTC. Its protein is CASRVTGKSYGYTF.

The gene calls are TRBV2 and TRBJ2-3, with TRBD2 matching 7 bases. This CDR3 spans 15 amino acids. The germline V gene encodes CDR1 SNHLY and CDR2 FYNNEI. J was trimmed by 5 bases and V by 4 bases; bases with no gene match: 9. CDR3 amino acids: CASSAGLGDGDTQYF. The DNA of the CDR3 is TGTGCCAGCAGTGCAGGACTAGGAGATGGAGATACGCAGTATTTT.

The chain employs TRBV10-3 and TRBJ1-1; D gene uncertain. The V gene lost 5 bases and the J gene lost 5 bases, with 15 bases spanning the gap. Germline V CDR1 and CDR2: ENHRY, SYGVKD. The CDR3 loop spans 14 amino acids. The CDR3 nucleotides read TGTGCCATCAGTACCATCCCAGGACGGACTGAAGCTTTCTTT. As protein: CAISTIPGRTEAFF.

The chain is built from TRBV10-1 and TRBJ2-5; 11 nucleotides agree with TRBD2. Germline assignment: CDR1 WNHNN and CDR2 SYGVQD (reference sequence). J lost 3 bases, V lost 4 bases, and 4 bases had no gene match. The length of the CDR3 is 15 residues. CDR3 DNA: TGCGCCAGCAGTGGCCTGGGACTAGCGGAAGAGACCCAGTACTTC. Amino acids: CASSGLGLAEETQYF.

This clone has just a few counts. The DNA of the CDR3 is TGTGCCAGTACTGGGACAGGGAACGAGCAGTACTTC. Its protein is CASTGTGNEQYF. The chain carries TRBV25-1 and TRBJ2-7; TRBD1 aligns across 9 bases. This CDR3 has 12 residues. The V segment lost 9 bases and the J segment 5 bases; nucleotides outside the gene matches: 5. Germline-derived CDR1 and CDR2 are MGHDK and SYGVNS.

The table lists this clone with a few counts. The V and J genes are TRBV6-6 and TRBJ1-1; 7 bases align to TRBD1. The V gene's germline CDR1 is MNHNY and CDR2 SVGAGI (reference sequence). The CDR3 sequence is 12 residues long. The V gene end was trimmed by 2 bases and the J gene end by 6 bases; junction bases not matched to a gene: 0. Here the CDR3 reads CASSYDRAEAFF. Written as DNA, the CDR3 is TGTGCCAGCAGTTACGACAGGGCTGAAGCTTTCTTT.

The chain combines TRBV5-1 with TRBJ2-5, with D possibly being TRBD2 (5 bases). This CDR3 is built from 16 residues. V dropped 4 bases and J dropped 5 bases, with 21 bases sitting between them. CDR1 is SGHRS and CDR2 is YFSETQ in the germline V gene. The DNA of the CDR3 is TGCGCCAGCAGCCCGGGGATTGGACCCAGTGGGGAGACCCAGTACTTC. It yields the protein CASSPGIGPSGETQYF.

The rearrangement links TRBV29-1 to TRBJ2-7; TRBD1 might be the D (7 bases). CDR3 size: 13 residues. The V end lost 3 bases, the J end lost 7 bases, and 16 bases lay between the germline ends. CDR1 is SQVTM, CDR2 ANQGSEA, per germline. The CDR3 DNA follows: TGCAGCGTTGAGGGCAGGGGGGAGCGGGAGCAGTACTTC. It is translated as CSVEGRGEREQYF.

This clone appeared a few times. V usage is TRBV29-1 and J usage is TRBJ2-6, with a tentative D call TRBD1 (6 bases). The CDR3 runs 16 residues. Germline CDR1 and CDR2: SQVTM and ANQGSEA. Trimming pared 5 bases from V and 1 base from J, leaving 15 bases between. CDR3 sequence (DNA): TGCAGCGTTCCAGATGACAGGCGGTCTGGGGCCAACGTCCTGACTTTC. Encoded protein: CSVPDDRRSGANVLTF.

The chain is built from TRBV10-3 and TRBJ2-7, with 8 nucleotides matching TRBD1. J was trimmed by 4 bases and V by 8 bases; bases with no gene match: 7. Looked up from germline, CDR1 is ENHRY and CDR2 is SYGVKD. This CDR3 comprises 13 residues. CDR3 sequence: CAIGGQGRYEQYF. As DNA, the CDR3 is TGTGCCATCGGAGGACAGGGAAGATACGAGCAGTACTTC.

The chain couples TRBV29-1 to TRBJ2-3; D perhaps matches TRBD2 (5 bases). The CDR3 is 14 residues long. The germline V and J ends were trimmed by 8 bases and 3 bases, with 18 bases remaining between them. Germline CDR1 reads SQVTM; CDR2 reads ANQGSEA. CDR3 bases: TGCAGCATCACGGTACGAGGGATAACAGATACGCAGTATTTT. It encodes CSITVRGITDTQYF.

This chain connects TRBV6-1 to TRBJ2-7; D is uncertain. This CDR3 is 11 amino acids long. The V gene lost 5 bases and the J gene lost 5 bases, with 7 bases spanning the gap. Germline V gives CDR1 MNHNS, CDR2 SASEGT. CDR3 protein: CASSYDNEQYF. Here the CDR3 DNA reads TGTGCCAGCAGTTATGACAACGAGCAGTACTTC.

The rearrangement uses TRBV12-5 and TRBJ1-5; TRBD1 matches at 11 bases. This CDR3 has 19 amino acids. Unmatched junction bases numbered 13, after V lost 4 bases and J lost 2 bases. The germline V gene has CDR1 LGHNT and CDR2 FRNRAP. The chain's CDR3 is CASGWTPGTGGRGNQPQHF. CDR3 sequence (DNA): TGTGCTAGTGGTTGGACCCCCGGGACAGGGGGTCGGGGCAATCAGCCCCAGCATTTT. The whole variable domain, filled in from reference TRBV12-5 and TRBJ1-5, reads DARVTQTPRHKVTEMGQEVTMRCQPILGHNTVFWYRQTMMQGLELLAYFRNRAPLDDSGMPKDRFSAEMPDATLATLKIQPSEPRDSAVYFCASGWTPGTGGRGNQPQHFGDGTRLSIL.

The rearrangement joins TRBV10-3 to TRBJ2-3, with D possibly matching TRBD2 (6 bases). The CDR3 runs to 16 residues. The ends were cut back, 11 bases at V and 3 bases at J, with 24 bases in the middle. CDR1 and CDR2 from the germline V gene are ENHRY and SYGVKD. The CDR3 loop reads CAARSPASGQTDTQYF. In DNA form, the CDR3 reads TGTGCCGCCCGGTCTCCGGCCAGCGGGCAGACAGATACGCAGTATTTT.

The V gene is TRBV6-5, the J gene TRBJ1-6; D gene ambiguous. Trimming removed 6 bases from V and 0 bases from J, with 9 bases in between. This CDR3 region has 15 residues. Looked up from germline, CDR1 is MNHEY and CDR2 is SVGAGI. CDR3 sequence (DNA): TGTGCCAGCAGCCAAGTTATCTCCTATAATTCACCCCTCCACTTT. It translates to CASSQVISYNSPLHF.

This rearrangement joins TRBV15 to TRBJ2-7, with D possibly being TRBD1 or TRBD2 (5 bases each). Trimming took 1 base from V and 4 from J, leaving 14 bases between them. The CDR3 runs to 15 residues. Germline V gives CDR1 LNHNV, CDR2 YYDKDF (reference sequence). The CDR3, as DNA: TGTGCCACCAGCAGAGGAGAGGTCGGGGCTTACGAGCAGTACTTC. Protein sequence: CATSRGEVGAYEQYF.